Given below is one T cell receptor (beta chain) in context. Profiling relied on immunoSEQ multiplex PCR, and the TCRdb table lists in-frame clones only, not all of them. Of 35,000 to 50,000 clones detected, under 90% appear once; the ten largest clones hold more than 13%. The source of the sample is a study of PD-L1 blockade in urothelial cancer. Study information: Atezolizumab at 1,200 mg intravenously every 3 weeks was started by patients in about 2014.

The CDR3 is 14 residues long. Per germline, CDR1 SGHRS and CDR2 YFSETQ. V shed 4 bases and J 0 bases; nucleotides not matched to a gene: 0. Time point specified: peripheral blood 6 weeks after treatment start. The genes are TRBV5-1 and TRBJ2-2, with 7 bases that match TRBD2. The TCR was taken from a man aged 55 to 70 with urothelial cancer. The sequences come from PBMCs, collected around atezolizumab (anti-PD-L1) treatment. The CDR3 region is CASSAGANTGELFF. The CDR3 nucleotides are TGCGCCAGCAGCGCGGGAGCGAACACCGGGGAGCTGTTTTTT.